These 31 T cell receptor beta chains originate from one sample sequenced in a study of a mutant IDH1 vaccine in newly diagnosed glioma. Profiled with immunoSEQ multiplex PCR; TCRdb holds only in-frame clones, not every one. Found here are tens of thousands of clones, over 60% of them singletons; the top ten hold 1.5% to 2%. Described time point: baseline, week 1 (first vaccination visit). Treatment denoted: pre-vaccination baseline after standard-of-care therapy. This specimen was PBMCs, taken from a glioma patient treated with radiotherapy, temozolomide or both. The receptors were gathered from a woman between 40 and 55 years old with glioma.

The chain couples TRBV27 to TRBJ1-5; D might be TRBD1 (6 bases). This CDR3 is 16 amino acids long. The germline CDR1 and CDR2 sequences are MNHEY and SMNVEV (reference sequence). Deletions cut 5 bases from V and 0 bases from J, with 14 bases between. CDR3 in DNA: TGTGCCAGCAGTCGTATTTACAGGGATAGCAATCAGCCCCAGCATTTT. This translates into CASSRIYRDSNQPQHF.

This chain links TRBV19 with TRBJ1-6; TRBD1 agrees at 9 bases. J was trimmed by 5 bases and V by 10 bases; bases with no gene match: 6. CDR3 length: 14 amino acids. Per germline, CDR1 LNHDA and CDR2 SQIVND (reference sequence). The CDR3 DNA reads TGTGCCACCAGAGGGACAGGGAATAATTCACCCCTCCACTTT. Translating it yields CATRGTGNNSPLHF.

The chain has TRBV9 and TRBJ2-3; 11 bases map to TRBD2. The CDR3 covers 18 residues. Germline loops: CDR1 SGDLS, CDR2 YYNGEE. After removal of 2 bases from V and 3 bases from J, the junction contained 11 bases not matched to a gene. The CDR3 loop reads CASSVSGGAVGWTDTQYF. The CDR3 coding sequence is TGTGCCAGCAGCGTTAGCGGGGGGGCCGTGGGATGGACAGATACGCAGTATTTT.

The V call is TRBV7-8, the J call TRBJ2-3; D remains ambiguous. Germline V gene data show CDR1 as SGHVS and CDR2 as FQNEAQ. V lost 1 base, J lost 5 bases, and 13 bases lay in between. The CDR3 has 15 residues. The CDR3 bases are TGTGCCAGCAGCTTAGGGCCGGCCCTTGTAGATACGCAGTATTTT. Its protein is CASSLGPALVDTQYF.

The chain combines TRBV6-5 with TRBJ1-5; D uncertain. V was pared by 7 bases and J by 10 bases, with 20 bases between. Germline CDR1 and CDR2: MNHEY and SVGAGI. The CDR3 totals 14 residues. The CDR3 DNA sequence: TGTGCCAGCAAAACCGGGAGGCCCTCAGAACCCCAGCATTTT. Protein sequence: CASKTGRPSEPQHF.

This clone was counted once. The chain couples TRBV7-2 to TRBJ1-5; 8 positions agree with TRBD1. V shed 0 bases and J 11 bases; nucleotides not matched to a gene: 12. This CDR3 comprises 16 residues. Per the germline V gene, CDR1 is SGHTA and CDR2 is FQGNSA. The CDR3 DNA follows: TGTGCCAGCAGCTTAGCCGGTCGGACAGGGACCTTCACCCAGCATTTT. It yields the protein CASSLAGRTGTFTQHF.

The chain joins TRBV6-6 to TRBJ1-5; D might be TRBD1 (5 bases). The CDR3 consists of 14 residues. V was shortened by 3 bases and J by 4 bases, with 10 bases between the two germline ends. Germline V gene sequence: CDR1 MNHNY, CDR2 SVGAGI (reference sequence). The CDR3 sequence is CASSYLGENQPQHF. For the CDR3, the DNA is TGTGCCAGCAGTTATTTGGGGGAAAATCAGCCCCAGCATTTT.

In its sample, this clone is medium-sized. The CDR3 region has the DNA TGTGCCAGTGGGGGTAAGGCCGAAAAACTGTTTTTT. Protein product: CASGGKAEKLFF. The genes are TRBV19 and TRBJ1-4; D perhaps matches TRBD1 (5 bases). V dropped 8 bases and J dropped 8 bases, with 12 bases sitting between them. This CDR3 comprises 12 residues. Germline lookup yields CDR1 LNHDA and CDR2 SQIVND (reference sequence).

The chain is built from TRBV19 and TRBJ2-5, with 12 bases matching TRBD1. V gave up 5 bases and J gave up 3 bases; unmatched junction bases: 7. The V gene's germline CDR1 is LNHDA and CDR2 SQIVND (reference sequence). The CDR3 spans 16 residues. The CDR3 is CASSPGTGGREETQYF. The DNA of the CDR3 is TGTGCCAGTAGTCCCGGGACAGGGGGCCGGGAAGAGACCCAGTACTTC.

The chain couples TRBV11-2 to TRBJ1-2; TRBD1 aligns across 8 bases. Germline V gene sequence: CDR1 SGHAT, CDR2 FQNNGV. J lost 4 bases, V lost 4 bases, and 5 bases had no gene match. The CDR3 loop spans 14 amino acids. The CDR3 DNA is TGTGCCAGCAGCTACGCAGGGGGCGTCTATGGCTACACCTTC. Translated: CASSYAGGVYGYTF.

The rearrangement uses TRBV11-2 and TRBJ2-3, with 7 bases fitting TRBD2. This CDR3 is 14 amino acids long. V dropped 3 bases and J dropped 2; count of bases not matched to a gene: 2. The germline V gene encodes CDR1 SGHAT and CDR2 FQNNGV. The CDR3 protein is CASSLGGITDTQYF. The CDR3 region has the DNA TGTGCCAGCAGCTTGGGGGGGATCACAGATACGCAGTATTTT.

This clone appeared once. V and J are TRBV10-2 and TRBJ1-2; D remains ambiguous. Trimming left V 3 bases short and J 8 bases short, with 13 bases between. The CDR3 is 13 amino acids. Germline CDR1 is WSHSY and CDR2 is SAAADI. CDR3 DNA sequence: TGCGCCAGCAGTGATTTCCGTGGGGAAGGCTACACCTTC. Encoded protein: CASSDFRGEGYTF.

This chain joins TRBV7-3 and TRBJ2-1; 7 bases align to TRBD1. With 5 bases clipped from V and 12 bases from J, the junction kept 7 bases outside the gene matches. The germline gives CDR1 SGHTA, CDR2 FQGTGA. The CDR3 spans 12 residues. The CDR3 coding sequence is TGTGCCAGCAGCCCAGACAGGGTTGGGCAGTTCTTC. It yields the protein CASSPDRVGQFF.

The chain is built from TRBV27 and TRBJ2-7, with D hard to call. The CDR3 sequence is 14 residues long. Germline CDR1 is MNHEY and CDR2 is SMNVEV (reference sequence). V was clipped by 5 bases and J by 3 bases, with 14 bases between them. The CDR3 protein is CASSPIVGHYEQYF. CDR3 DNA sequence: TGTGCCAGCAGTCCCATAGTTGGGCACTACGAGCAGTACTTC.

The chain has TRBV15 and TRBJ1-1; D perhaps matches TRBD1 (5 bases). The CDR3 loop spans 14 amino acids. Trimming took off 4 bases at V and 1 base at J, with 10 bases between the two ends. Germline CDR1 reads LNHNV; CDR2 reads YYDKDF (reference sequence). DNA of the CDR3: TGTGCCACCAGCAAGTTGACAGCGAACACTGAAGCTTTCTTT. The encoded protein is CATSKLTANTEAFF.

This clone was seen more than once but under ten times. The chain carries TRBV30 and TRBJ1-1; D is unclear. The CDR3 contains 16 residues. The V and J ends lost 3 bases and 1 base respectively, with 18 bases between them. Per the germline V gene, CDR1 is GTSNPN and CDR2 is SVGIG (reference sequence). The CDR3 reads CAWSSWGASSNTEAFF. As DNA, the CDR3 is TGTGCCTGGAGCTCATGGGGTGCCTCTTCGAACACTGAAGCTTTCTTT.

The sample holds one count of this clone. The chain carries TRBV7-8 and TRBJ2-3; D ambiguous. The CDR3 has 14 amino acids. V was pared by 5 bases and J by 0 bases, with 9 bases between. Germline V gives CDR1 SGHVS, CDR2 FQNEAQ. The CDR3 here is CASSPLPSTDTQYF. In DNA form, the CDR3 reads TGTGCCAGCAGCCCCTTGCCCAGCACAGATACGCAGTATTTT.

Of note for this clone: An end of the junction does not agree with germline; a read error may underlie this. The V gene is TRBV6-1, the J gene TRBJ1-1; D unresolved. The germline gives CDR1 MNHNS, CDR2 SASEGT. The CDR3 spans 14 residues. The CDR3 DNA is TGTGCCAGCAGCGTAATGGATCGGAACGCTGAAGCTTTCTTT. Its translation is CASSVMDRNAEAFF.

The chain carries TRBV2 and TRBJ1-2; D ambiguous. The CDR3 length is 13 residues. Between the trimmed V and J ends, which lost 7 bases and 3 bases, there was a span of 12 bases. Germline V gene lookup returns CDR1 SNHLY and CDR2 FYNNEI. The CDR3 DNA reads as TGTGCCAGCACCCCCCTTGGTGACTATGGCTACACCTTC. Its translation: CASTPLGDYGYTF.

The chain joins TRBV12-5 to TRBJ1-1, with D possibly TRBD1 on 5 matching bases. Trimming left V 1 base short and J 4 bases short, with 13 bases between. This CDR3 has 15 residues. CDR1 LGHNT and CDR2 FRNRAP come from the germline V gene. The CDR3 sequence: CASGLDRGQGTEAFF. The CDR3 DNA sequence: TGTGCTAGTGGTTTGGACAGAGGGCAGGGCACTGAAGCTTTCTTT.

The chain combines TRBV5-1 with TRBJ2-7; D may be TRBD1 (5 bases). This CDR3 comprises 14 residues. In germline, CDR1 is SGHRS, CDR2 YFSETQ. Trimming removed 2 bases at V and 3 bases at J, with 12 bases between. DNA of the CDR3: TGCGCCAGCAGCTTAGGGCCAGGGCACTACGAGCAGTACTTC. As protein: CASSLGPGHYEQYF.

The chain recombines TRBV27 with TRBJ2-1, with 8 bases that match TRBD2. The CDR3 extends over 15 amino acids. The V gene end was trimmed by 3 bases and the J gene end by 0 bases; junction bases not matched to a gene: 1. Germline V gives CDR1 MNHEY, CDR2 SMNVEV (reference sequence). CDR3 amino acids: CASSLAGGSYNEQFF. DNA of the CDR3: TGTGCCAGCAGTTTGGCGGGGGGCTCCTACAATGAGCAGTTCTTC.

This clone was recorded only once. The chain combines TRBV4-1 with TRBJ2-1; 8 nucleotides match TRBD2. The V gene's germline CDR1 is MGHRA and CDR2 YSYEKL. This CDR3 region has 15 residues. V shed 3 bases and J 7 bases; nucleotides not matched to a gene: 8. The chain's CDR3 is CASSQVLAGLNEQFF. In DNA form, the CDR3 reads TGCGCCAGCAGCCAGGTTTTAGCGGGGTTAAATGAGCAGTTCTTC.

The chain combines TRBV5-4 with TRBJ1-3; tentatively, D is TRBD1 (6 bases). The germline gives CDR1 SGHNT, CDR2 YYREEE (reference sequence). The CDR3 length is 14 residues. Trimming took 4 bases from V and 0 from J, leaving 8 bases between them. The CDR3, as DNA: TGTGCCAGCAGCATCAGGGGCTCTGGAAACACCATATATTTT. This codes for CASSIRGSGNTIYF.

The chain has TRBV4-1 and TRBJ2-2, with D perhaps matching TRBD1 (5 bases). This CDR3 is built from 18 residues. The V gene lost 0 bases and the J gene lost 0 bases, with 14 bases spanning the gap. Germline lookup yields CDR1 MGHRA and CDR2 YSYEKL. As DNA, the CDR3 is TGCGCCAGCAGCCAAGAATCAAGGGGATTCTCGAACACCGGGGAGCTGTTTTTT. This gives the protein CASSQESRGFSNTGELFF.

The rearrangement uses TRBV5-4 and TRBJ1-4; D is perhaps TRBD1 (5 bases). V was shortened by 2 bases and J by 8 bases, with 16 bases between the two germline ends. The V gene's germline CDR1 is SGHNT and CDR2 YYREEE (reference sequence). The CDR3 covers 15 residues. CDR3 nucleotide sequence: TGTGCCAGCAGCTTAGGCGGGGGGATGGGGGAAAAACTGTTTTTT. This codes for CASSLGGGMGEKLFF.

This chain joins TRBV6-1 and TRBJ1-2; D not resolved. The CDR3 loop spans 13 amino acids. V was shortened by 8 bases and J by 2 bases, with 12 bases between the two germline ends. Germline CDR1 reads MNHNS; CDR2 reads SASEGT. The CDR3 nucleotides read TGTGCCAGCCCCGGGAGATCAAACTATGGCTACACCTTC. Residues: CASPGRSNYGYTF.

The chain has TRBV10-1 and TRBJ1-2; D is unclear. This CDR3 region has 13 residues. Germline V gives CDR1 WNHNN, CDR2 SYGVQD (reference sequence). Trimming removed 3 bases from V and 3 bases from J, with 8 bases in between. The DNA for the CDR3 is TGCGCCAGCAGTGAACAGACTCACTATGGCTACACCTTC. The encoded protein is CASSEQTHYGYTF.

This chain uses TRBV7-8 with TRBJ2-7, with 7 nucleotides matching TRBD1. V shed 2 bases, J shed 0 bases, and the junction held 4 bases outside the gene matches. CDR3 length equals 15 residues. Per germline, CDR1 SGHVS and CDR2 FQNEAQ. CDR3 residues: CASSLRDRASYEQYF. The CDR3 nucleotides read TGTGCCAGCAGCTTACGGGACAGAGCCTCCTACGAGCAGTACTTC.

The J gene is TRBJ2-5, the V gene TRBV5-1, with 7 bases fitting TRBD1. CDR3 size: 13 residues. Germline V gene lookup returns CDR1 SGHRS and CDR2 YFSETQ. Trimming removed 4 bases from V and 4 bases from J; junction bases left unmatched: 4. The CDR3 sequence: CASSTGAGETQYF. The CDR3 DNA is TGCGCCAGCAGCACAGGGGCTGGAGAGACCCAGTACTTC.

This clone was detected only a few times. The rearrangement joins TRBV4-3 to TRBJ1-1; unclear D gene. CDR1 is LGHNA and CDR2 is YSLEER in the germline V gene. The V end was cut by 0 bases, the J end by 0 bases, with 8 bases between. The CDR3 contains 15 residues. The DNA for the CDR3 is TGCGCCAGCAGCCAAGATCCGGGGATGAACACTGAAGCTTTCTTT. Encoded protein: CASSQDPGMNTEAFF.